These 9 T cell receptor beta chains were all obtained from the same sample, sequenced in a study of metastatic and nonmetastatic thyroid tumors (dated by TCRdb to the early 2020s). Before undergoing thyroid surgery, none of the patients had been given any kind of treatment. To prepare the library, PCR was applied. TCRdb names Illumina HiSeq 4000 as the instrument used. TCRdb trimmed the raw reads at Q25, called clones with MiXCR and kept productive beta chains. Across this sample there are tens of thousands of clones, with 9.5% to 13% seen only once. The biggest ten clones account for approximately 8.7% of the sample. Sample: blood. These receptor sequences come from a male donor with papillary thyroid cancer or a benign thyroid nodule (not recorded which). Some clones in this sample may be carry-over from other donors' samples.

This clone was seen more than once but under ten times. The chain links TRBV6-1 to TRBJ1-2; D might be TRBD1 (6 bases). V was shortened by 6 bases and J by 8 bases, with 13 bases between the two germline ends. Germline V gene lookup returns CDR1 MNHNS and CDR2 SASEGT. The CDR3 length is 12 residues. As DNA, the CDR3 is TGTGCCAGCAGCGCAAGGGGGGACGGCTACACCTTC. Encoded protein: CASSARGDGYTF.

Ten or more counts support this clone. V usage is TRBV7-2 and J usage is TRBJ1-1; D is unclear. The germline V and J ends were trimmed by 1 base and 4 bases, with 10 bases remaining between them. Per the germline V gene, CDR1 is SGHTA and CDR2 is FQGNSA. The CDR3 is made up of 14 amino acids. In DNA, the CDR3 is TGTGCCAGCAGCTTAGATTTGGTGTCCACTGAAGCTTTCTTT. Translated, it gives CASSLDLVSTEAFF.

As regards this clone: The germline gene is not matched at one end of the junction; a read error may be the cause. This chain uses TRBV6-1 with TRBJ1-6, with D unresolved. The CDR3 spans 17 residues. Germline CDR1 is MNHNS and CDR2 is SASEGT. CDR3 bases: TGTGTCAGCACCCTCCCCCGACGGAGAAGCTATAATTCACCCCTCCACTTT. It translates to CVSTLPRRRSYNSPLHF.

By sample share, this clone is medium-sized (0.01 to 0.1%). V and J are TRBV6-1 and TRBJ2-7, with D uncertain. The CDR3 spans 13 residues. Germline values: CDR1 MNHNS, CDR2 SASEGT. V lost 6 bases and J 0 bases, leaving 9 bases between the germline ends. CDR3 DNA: TGTGCCAGCAGACCCGACGGCTCCTACGAGCAGTACTTC. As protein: CASRPDGSYEQYF.

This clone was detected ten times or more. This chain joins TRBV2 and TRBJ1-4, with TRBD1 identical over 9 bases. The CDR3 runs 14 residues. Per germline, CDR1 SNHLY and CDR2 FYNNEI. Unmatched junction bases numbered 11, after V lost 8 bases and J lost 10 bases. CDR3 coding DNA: TGTGCCAGCCGCCCTGGGACAGGGAAGCCAAAACTGTTTTTT. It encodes CASRPGTGKPKLFF.

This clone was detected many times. CDR3 region: CASSLAPSGGRGDYGYTF. The CDR3 nucleotides read TGCGCCAGCAGCTTGGCACCTTCAGGGGGAAGGGGGGACTATGGCTACACCTTC. This sequence joins TRBV5-1 and TRBJ1-2, with TRBD1 identical over 7 bases. The trim removed 0 bases at V and 3 bases at J, leaving 14 bases unmatched. The germline V gene encodes CDR1 SGHRS and CDR2 YFSETQ. CDR3 length equals 18 residues.

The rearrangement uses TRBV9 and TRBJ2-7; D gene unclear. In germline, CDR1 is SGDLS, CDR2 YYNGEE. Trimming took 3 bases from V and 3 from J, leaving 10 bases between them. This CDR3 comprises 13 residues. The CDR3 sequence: CASSGPIFYEQYF. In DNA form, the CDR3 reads TGTGCCAGCAGCGGACCAATATTCTACGAGCAGTACTTC.

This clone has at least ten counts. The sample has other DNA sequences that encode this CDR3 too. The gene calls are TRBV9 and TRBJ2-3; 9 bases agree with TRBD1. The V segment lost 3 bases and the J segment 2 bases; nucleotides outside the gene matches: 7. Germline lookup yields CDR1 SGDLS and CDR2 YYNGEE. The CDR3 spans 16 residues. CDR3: CASSASGQGPTDTQYF. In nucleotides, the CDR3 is TGTGCCAGCAGCGCCTCGGGACAGGGCCCCACAGATACGCAGTATTTT.

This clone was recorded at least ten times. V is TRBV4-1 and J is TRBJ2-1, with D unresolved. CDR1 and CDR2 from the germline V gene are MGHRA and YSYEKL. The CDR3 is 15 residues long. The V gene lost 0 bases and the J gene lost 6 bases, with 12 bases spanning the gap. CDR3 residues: CASSQDLGIGNEQFF. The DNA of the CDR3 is TGCGCCAGCAGCCAAGATCTAGGGATCGGCAATGAGCAGTTCTTC.